In its sample, the clone carrying this TCR beta chain was seen a few times. V dropped 1 base and J dropped 4; count of bases not matched to a gene: 6. The CDR3 extends over 15 amino acids. Germline assignment: CDR1 MGHRA and CDR2 YSYEKL. Original handling: Reference gene primer amplification gave nucleated cell count estimates. Generated by immunoSEQ multiplex PCR, the TCRdb table keeps only in-frame clones and is missing some. V and J calls and clone size come straight from that table; D and trimming were deduced from the DNA. The table includes about 98,000 clones, around nine tenths detected once. This record belongs to a study of blood T cell repertoires in COVID-19.

V is TRBV4-1 and J is TRBJ1-2; 7 nucleotides line up with TRBD1. This TCR was recovered from a man aged 45 to 65 with acute or convalescent COVID-19. Input material: peripheral blood. The CDR3 coding sequence is TGCGCCAGCAGCCAAGGGGACAGAAACCTCTATGGCTACACCTTC. The encoded protein is CASSQGDRNLYGYTF.